This TCR beta chain was identified during a study of T cells after yellow fever vaccination. Study results and limitations: Reappearance after the booster was seen for most primary-vaccination clones, at roughly 96% CD4 and about 90% CD8.

TCR cDNA, made by 5'RACE template switching, carried an added universal primer site and UMIs. TCRdb used MiXCR to reprocess the 5' RACE reads, holding one entry per CDR3 protein. The table lists 150,000 to 200,000 distinct CDR3 sequences, roughly 6.2% of them singletons. The ends were cut back, 5 bases at V and 2 bases at J, with 12 bases in the middle. Germline loops: CDR1 SGHTA, CDR2 FQGTGA. The CDR3 consists of 15 residues. There are many counts of this clonotype. The antigen remains undetermined. This chain links TRBV7-3 with TRBJ2-2; no definite D call. This receptor was identified in a young man who received the YFV17D yellow fever vaccine. The specimen was CD4+ T cells sorted from PBMCs, collected on the day of the first yellow fever vaccination. The CDR3 coding sequence is TGTGCCAGCAGCCCCGCTGGCAGCAACACCGGGGAGCTGTTTTTT. Its protein product is CASSPAGSNTGELFF.